The rows below give T cell receptor beta chains drawn from one sample of a study of beta chain features in type 1 diabetes. The method was immunoSEQ multiplex PCR; TCRdb's version includes in-frame clones alone and lacks a portion of them. This sample has some 290,000 clones, with 24% found just once. Sequenced: naive CD4+ T cells from blood. The receptors were sampled from a woman aged 30 to 39 with type 1 diabetes. Each CDR3 is given with its conserved first and last residue. A D gene is named only where the DNA matches it firmly. Clone sizes are given selectively: once, few, many, or a class where the clone is expanded.

V: TRBV11-2; J: TRBJ2-1; length: 14; D: TRBD2; size: few; DNA: TGTGCCAGCAGCTCCGGGACTAGTATCAATGAGCAGTTCTTC; CDR3: CASSSGTSINEQFF
V: TRBV19; J: TRBJ2-1; length: 12; D: NA; size: few; DNA: TGTGCCAGTAGTATAATTCGGGATGAGCAGTTCTTC; CDR3: CASSIIRDEQFF
V: TRBV28; J: TRBJ2-2; length: 12; D: NA; size: few; DNA: TGTGCCAGCGCCAGGCCGACCGGGGAGCTGTTTTTT; CDR3: CASARPTGELFF
V: TRBV29-1; J: TRBJ1-4; length: 13; D: NA; size: few; DNA: TGCAGCATAAATCAGGAAACTAATGAAAAACTGTTTTTT; CDR3: CSINQETNEKLFF
V: TRBV7-3; J: TRBJ2-3; length: 15; D: TRBD2; size: NA; DNA: TGTGCCAGCAGCTTGACTAGCGGAGGCACAGATACGCAGTATTTT; CDR3: CASSLTSGGTDTQYF
V: TRBV28; J: TRBJ1-5; length: 12; D: NA; size: few; DNA: TGTGCCAGCAGAGCGAGCAATCAGCCCCAGCATTTT; CDR3: CASRASNQPQHF
V: TRBV5-1; J: TRBJ2-7; length: 15; D: TRBD2; size: NA; DNA: TGCGCCAGCAGCCCGAGACTAGCGGAAACATACGAGCAGTACTTC; CDR3: CASSPRLAETYEQYF
V: TRBV19; J: TRBJ2-7; length: 11; D: NA; size: few; DNA: TGTGCCACTTCAACAGGGTACGAGCAGTACTTC; CDR3: CATSTGYEQYF
V: TRBV27; J: TRBJ2-1; length: 15; D: TRBD2; size: few; DNA: TGTGCCAGCAGGCCACTAGCGGGAGTGGACAATGAGCAGTTCTTC; CDR3: CASRPLAGVDNEQFF
V: TRBV7-3; J: TRBJ2-1; length: 16; D: TRBD2; size: few; DNA: TGTGCCAGCAGCTTAACGGCTAGCGGCTCTTATAATGAGCAGTTCTTC; CDR3: CASSLTASGSYNEQFF
V: TRBV5-4; J: TRBJ2-1; length: 16; D: TRBD2; size: NA; DNA: TGTGCCAGCAGCTCACAAGCGGGGTCAGAATACAATGAGCAGTTCTTC; CDR3: CASSSQAGSEYNEQFF
V: TRBV29-1; J: TRBJ2-7; length: 12; D: TRBD1; size: few; DNA: TGCAGCGTGGGGGGACAGGGCGGCGAGCAGTACTTC; CDR3: CSVGGQGGEQYF
V: TRBV6-5; J: TRBJ2-7; length: 15; D: NA; size: few; DNA: TGTGCCAGCAGTTGGATATCAGGCGCCACCTACGAGCAGTACTTC; CDR3: CASSWISGATYEQYF
V: TRBV5-1; J: TRBJ2-7; length: 17; D: NA; size: few; DNA: TGCGCCAGCAGTATGGATCGATCAGGTGGTTCGTCCTACGAGCAGTACTTC; CDR3: CASSMDRSGGSSYEQYF
V: TRBV7-9; J: TRBJ2-7; length: 14; D: TRBD1; size: NA; DNA: TGTGCCAGCAGCTCGACCCCAGGGGGCAACGAGCAGTACTTC; CDR3: CASSSTPGGNEQYF
V: TRBV19; J: TRBJ2-5; length: 13; D: NA; size: NA; DNA: TGTGCCACCGCCACGACCGCCGCGGTGACCCAGTACTTC; CDR3: CATATTAAVTQYF
V: TRBV5-6; J: TRBJ2-2; length: 16; D: TRBD2; size: NA; DNA: TGTGCCAGCAGCTTGGGTCTAGCGGTTTACACCGGGGAGCTGTTTTTT; CDR3: CASSLGLAVYTGELFF
V: TRBV27; J: TRBJ2-4; length: 14; D: TRBD1; size: few; DNA: TGTGCCAGCAGTTCCAGGGGACAGGGGAACATTCAGTACTTC; CDR3: CASSSRGQGNIQYF
V: TRBV19; J: TRBJ2-1; length: 15; D: NA; size: NA; DNA: TGTGCCAGTAGTATTGTCCGGAGCTCCTACAATGAGCAGTTCTTC; CDR3: CASSIVRSSYNEQFF
V: TRBV15; J: TRBJ1-1; length: 14; D: NA; size: few; DNA: TGTGCCACCAGCAGAGAGCTGGGGCAACCTGAAGCTTTCTTT; CDR3: CATSRELGQPEAFF
V: TRBV7-9; J: TRBJ2-1; length: 14; D: TRBD1; size: NA; DNA: TGTGCCAGCAGTCCCGGGACAGGGGTTTTAGATCAGTTCTTC; CDR3: CASSPGTGVLDQFF
V: TRBV27; J: TRBJ1-4; length: 14; D: NA; size: NA; DNA: TGTGCCAGCAGTTTGTATCAGGGTGATGAAAAACTGTTTTTT; CDR3: CASSLYQGDEKLFF
V: TRBV28; J: TRBJ1-5; length: 14; D: NA; size: few; DNA: TGTGCCAGCAGTTTATTCCCGGGGAGTCAGCCCCAGCATTTT; CDR3: CASSLFPGSQPQHF
V: TRBV9; J: TRBJ2-1; length: 17; D: TRBD2; size: NA; DNA: TGTGCCAGCAGCGAGGGACTAGCGGGAGGCCCCTACAATGAGCAGTTCTTC; CDR3: CASSEGLAGGPYNEQFF
V: TRBV30; J: TRBJ2-6; length: 12; D: NA; size: few; DNA: TGTGCCTGGAGTCGTGGGGCCAACGTCCTGACTTTC; CDR3: CAWSRGANVLTF
V: TRBV4-1; J: TRBJ1-5; length: 17; D: TRBD1; size: few; DNA: TGCGCCAGCAGCCAAGATCGGGGACAGGGTACTCATCAGCCCCAGCATTTT; CDR3: CASSQDRGQGTHQPQHF
V: TRBV30; J: TRBJ2-5; length: 13; D: TRBD2; size: NA; DNA: TGTGCCTTTACTAGCGGGAGTGAAGAGACCCAGTACTTC; CDR3: CAFTSGSEETQYF
V: TRBV5-4; J: TRBJ2-3; length: 16; D: NA; size: NA; DNA: TGTGCCAGCAGCCCAGGTGGAGGAATTAGCACAGATACGCAGTATTTT; CDR3: CASSPGGGISTDTQYF
V: TRBV29-1; J: TRBJ2-7; length: 14; D: TRBD2; size: NA; DNA: TGCAGCGTTCGGGGTAGCGGGAGATTCTACGAGCAGTACTTC; CDR3: CSVRGSGRFYEQYF
V: TRBV2; J: TRBJ1-5; length: 14; D: TRBD1; size: few; DNA: TGTGCCAGCAGCGCAACCGGACAGGTACTACCCCAGCATTTT; CDR3: CASSATGQVLPQHF
V: TRBV5-4; J: TRBJ1-4; length: 12; D: NA; size: few; DNA: TGTGCCAGCAGCTTTCGGGGGGAAAAACTGTTTTTT; CDR3: CASSFRGEKLFF
V: TRBV7-9; J: TRBJ2-1; length: 16; D: TRBD2; size: NA; DNA: TGTGCCAGCAGCACCCTAGCGGGAGGGCCGAGGAATGAGCAGTTCTTC; CDR3: CASSTLAGGPRNEQFF
V: TRBV7-9; J: TRBJ2-5; length: 16; D: TRBD2; size: NA; DNA: TGTGCCAGCAGCTTAGCGGGAGGGGCCTTCCAAGAGACCCAGTACTTC; CDR3: CASSLAGGAFQETQYF
V: TRBV4-1; J: TRBJ1-5; length: 17; D: TRBD1; size: few; DNA: TGCGCCAGCAGCCAAGGCGTGGGACAGGGGAAAAGGCAGCCCCAGCATTTT; CDR3: CASSQGVGQGKRQPQHF
V: TRBV9; J: TRBJ2-5; length: 15; D: TRBD1; size: NA; DNA: TGTGCCAGCAGCGCCCTAACAGGGGGCGAGGAGACCCAGTACTTC; CDR3: CASSALTGGEETQYF
V: TRBV30; J: TRBJ2-2; length: 14; D: NA; size: few; DNA: TGTGCCTGGAGTGTGGGGGGACTCACCGGGGAGCTGTTTTTT; CDR3: CAWSVGGLTGELFF
V: TRBV5-6; J: TRBJ2-1; length: 17; D: TRBD2; size: NA; DNA: TGTGCCAGCAGCTTGGCCGGGACTAGCCTCGGAGGTGAGAGGCAGTTCTTC; CDR3: CASSLAGTSLGGERQFF
V: TRBV29-1; J: TRBJ2-1; length: 14; D: NA; size: once; DNA: TGCAGCGTTCGCGGAGAGGTATCCTACAATGAGCAGTTCTTC; CDR3: CSVRGEVSYNEQFF
V: TRBV4-1; J: TRBJ1-2; length: 15; D: NA; size: NA; DNA: TGCGCCAGCAGCCCCACGGGGGGGGATATCTATGGCTACACCTTC; CDR3: CASSPTGGDIYGYTF
V: TRBV30; J: TRBJ2-1; length: 13; D: NA; size: few; DNA: TGTGCCTGGAGTGTAGGCGGTGACAATGAGCAGTTCTTC; CDR3: CAWSVGGDNEQFF
V: TRBV27; J: TRBJ2-7; length: 15; D: NA; size: NA; DNA: TGTGCCAGCAGCTGGAGACAGTCGACAACCTACGAGCAGTACTTC; CDR3: CASSWRQSTTYEQYF
V: TRBV5-1; J: TRBJ2-5; length: 13; D: NA; size: few; DNA: TGCGCCAGCAGCTCTGGGCGACAAGAGACCCAGTACTTC; CDR3: CASSSGRQETQYF
V: TRBV11-2; J: TRBJ1-1; length: 13; D: NA; size: NA; DNA: TGTGCCAGCAGCGTTAACTTGAACACTGAAGCTTTCTTT; CDR3: CASSVNLNTEAFF
V: TRBV11-3; J: TRBJ2-1; length: 12; D: NA; size: few; DNA: TGTGCCAGCAGCCCCGCCTACAATGAGCAGTTCTTC; CDR3: CASSPAYNEQFF
V: TRBV6-6; J: TRBJ2-1; length: 13; D: NA; size: few; DNA: TGTGCCAGCGCTAGTCGAGTTGCTAATGAGCAGTTCTTC; CDR3: CASASRVANEQFF
V: TRBV28; J: TRBJ1-2; length: 12; D: NA; size: NA; DNA: TGTGCCATCAACAGGGCTAACTATGGCTACACCTTC; CDR3: CAINRANYGYTF
V: TRBV27; J: TRBJ2-4; length: 18; D: TRBD2; size: NA; DNA: TGTGCCAGCAGCCCCCTCCTGGTCAACGCGGGAGGGGGAGGCATTCAGTACTTC; CDR3: CASSPLLVNAGGGGIQYF
V: TRBV30; J: TRBJ2-6; length: 14; D: NA; size: few; DNA: TGTGCCTGGAGTGAATGGAGCGGGGCCAACGTCCTGACTTTC; CDR3: CAWSEWSGANVLTF
V: TRBV11-1; J: TRBJ2-1; length: 18; D: NA; size: NA; DNA: TGTGCCAGCAGCTTAGGAAGGCGGGGGCTAGCGGAAAACAATGAGCAGTTCTTC; CDR3: CASSLGRRGLAENNEQFF
V: TRBV11-3; J: TRBJ1-2; length: 17; D: TRBD1; size: NA; DNA: TGTGCCAGCAGCTCCCTAGGGGGCCTAAACGCTAACTATGGCTACACCTTC; CDR3: CASSSLGGLNANYGYTF